The clone carrying this T cell receptor (beta chain) appeared a few times. Antigen unknown. CDR3 length: 16 amino acids. CDR1 is LGHNA and CDR2 is YSLEER in the germline V gene. V was trimmed by 1 base and J by 1 base, leaving 13 bases between them. This sample stems from a study of CD8 T cells in ankylosing spondylitis. Broader study findings: There was a TCR beta motif, made of several highly homologous variants, that appeared characteristic of ankylosing spondylitis blood.

TCRdb itself ran the 5' RACE reads through MiXCR, one entry per CDR3 protein. The sample carries about 330,000 distinct CDR3 sequences, 6.5% to 10% recorded once. The chain couples TRBV4-3 to TRBJ1-1; weak D call: TRBD1 (5 bases). This clonotype was sampled from a male donor with ankylosing spondylitis. The sequencing input was blood, either unsorted or a sorted T cell fraction (not recorded which). The CDR3 is CASSQVGVGPNTEAFF. CDR3 in DNA: TGCGCCAGCAGCCAAGTAGGGGTGGGACCGAACACTGAAGCTTTCTTT.